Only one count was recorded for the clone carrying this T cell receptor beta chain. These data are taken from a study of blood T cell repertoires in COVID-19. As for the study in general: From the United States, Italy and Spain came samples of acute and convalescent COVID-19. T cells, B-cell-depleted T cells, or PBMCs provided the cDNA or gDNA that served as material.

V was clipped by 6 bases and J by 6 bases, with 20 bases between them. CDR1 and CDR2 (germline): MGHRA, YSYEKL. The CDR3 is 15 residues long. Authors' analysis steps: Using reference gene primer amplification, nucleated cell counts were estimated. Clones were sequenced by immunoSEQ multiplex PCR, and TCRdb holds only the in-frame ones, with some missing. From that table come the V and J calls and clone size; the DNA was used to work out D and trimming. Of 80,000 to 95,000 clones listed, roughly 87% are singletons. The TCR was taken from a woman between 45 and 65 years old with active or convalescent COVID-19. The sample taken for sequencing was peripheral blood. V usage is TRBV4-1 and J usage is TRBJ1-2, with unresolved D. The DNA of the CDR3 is TGCGCCAGCAGGCAACTATCCCGGGGTCTAGATGGCTACACCTTC. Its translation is CASRQLSRGLDGYTF.